One TCR beta chain is described in this entry. Its antigen remains unidentified. This specimen comes from a study of regulatory T cells in long-lasting Graves disease. For the study at large: Persistence in Graves' disease required over 5 years of antithyroid drugs plus positive TSH receptor antibodies.

Study-wide findings and caveats: Owing to a sample size that was small, accuracy may have been reduced. Favoring TRBV28, TRBJ1-2 and TRBJ2-5 was a feature seen in persistent disease. Persistent Graves' patients showed less TCR diversity than newly diagnosed ones.

Indicated time point: persistent/refractory GD, antithyroid drugs over 5 years with positive TRAb. The TCR library used RNA extracted from PBMCs. In building TCR beta libraries, iRepertoire HTBI primers were used together with Arm-PCR of CDR3 regions. MiXCR, applied by TCRdb to the multiplex PCR reads, yields one record per CDR3 protein. The sample gives a few hundred thousand distinct CDR3 sequences, roughly 24% of which show up once; around 30% is in the top ten. The CDR3 runs 14 residues. V lost 1 base and J 2 bases, leaving 8 bases between the germline ends. Per the germline V gene, CDR1 is MGHRA and CDR2 is YSYEKL.

This TCR derives from a woman between 35 and 50 years old with Graves disease. J is TRBJ2-5 and V is TRBV4-1; D uncertain. The sequences come from peripheral blood mononuclear cells (PBMCs), collected when the disease was refractory, from a patient treated with antithyroid drugs. Here the CDR3 reads CASSQGAVQETQYF. The CDR3 DNA reads as TGCGCCAGCAGCCAAGGGGCGGTGCAAGAGACCCAGTACTTC.